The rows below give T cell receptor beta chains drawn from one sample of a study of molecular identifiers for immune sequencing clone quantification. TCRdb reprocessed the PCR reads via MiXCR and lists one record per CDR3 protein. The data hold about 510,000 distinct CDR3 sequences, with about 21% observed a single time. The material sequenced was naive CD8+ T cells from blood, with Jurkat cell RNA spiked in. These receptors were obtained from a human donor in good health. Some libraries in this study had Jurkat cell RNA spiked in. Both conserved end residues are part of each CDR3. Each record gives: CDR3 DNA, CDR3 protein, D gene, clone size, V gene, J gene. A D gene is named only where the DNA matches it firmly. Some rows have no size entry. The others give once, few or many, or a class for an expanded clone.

TGTGCCAGCAGCCCCGAGGCGCTCACTAATGAAAAACTGTTTTTT	CASSPEALTNEKLFF	.	.	TRBV27	TRBJ1-4
TGTGCCAGCAGTTTTTCAGGGCTGCCCTCTGGAAACACCATATATTTT	CASSFSGLPSGNTIYF	.	.	TRBV12-3/TRBV12-4	TRBJ1-3
TGTGCCAGCAGCGTAGTGGGGGGGCCGCCAGATACGCAGTATTTT	CASSVVGGPPDTQYF	.	many	TRBV9	TRBJ2-3
TGTGCCAGCACCCTCGCCCCGTCTGGGGCCAACGTCCTGACTTTC	CASTLAPSGANVLTF	.	many	TRBV6-5	TRBJ2-6
TGTGCCAGCAGTCACGGTAATCAGCCCCAGCATTTT	CASSHGNQPQHF	.	many	TRBV6-5	TRBJ1-5
TGTGCCAGCAGTTTATTTCGAAACAGCTCCTTCCGATTGAACACTGAAGCTTTCTTT	CASSLFRNSSFRLNTEAFF	.	.	TRBV28	TRBJ1-1
TGTGCCAGCAGCCCCGGCGGACAGGGGGCTAGTGAAAAACTGTTTTTT	CASSPGGQGASEKLFF	TRBD1	many	TRBV12-3/TRBV12-4	TRBJ1-4
TGTGCCATCAGCCAGAGGGACTCCTACGAGCAGTACTTC	CAISQRDSYEQYF	.	many	TRBV10-3	TRBJ2-7
TGTGCCACCCCTCCTACGAGGGACAGGAACACTGAAGCTTTCTTT	CATPPTRDRNTEAFF	TRBD1	many	TRBV7-9	TRBJ1-1
TGTGCCAGCGGCGCTCGGGACAGGGGATACGAGCAGTACTTC	CASGARDRGYEQYF	TRBD1	.	TRBV7-9	TRBJ2-7
TGCAGTGCTAGAACTTTCTGGGGTGAAAACATTCAGTACTTC	CSARTFWGENIQYF	.	few	TRBV20-1	TRBJ2-4
TGTGCCAGCAGCTTAGAGGGGAGATCAGCTTTCTTT	CASSLEGRSAFF	.	many	TRBV7-9	TRBJ1-1
TGTGCCAGCAGCCAAGGAATGGCGGGAGCGGAAGATACGCAGTATTTT	CASSQGMAGAEDTQYF	TRBD2	many	TRBV4-2	TRBJ2-3
TGTGCCACCAGCAGACAGGACAGGCGCGATCAGCCCCAGCATTTT	CATSRQDRRDQPQHF	TRBD1	.	TRBV15	TRBJ1-5
TGTGCCAGCAGCCCGTTGACAGCCTACACTGAAGCTTTCTTT	CASSPLTAYTEAFF	.	many	TRBV7-2	TRBJ1-1
TGCGCCAGCAGCCAAGAATGGTCAGGATACTATGGCTACACCTTC	CASSQEWSGYYGYTF	.	few	TRBV4-3	TRBJ1-2
TGCGCCAGCAGCCCGCCTGACGGGAACACCGGGGAGCCGTTTTTT	CASSPPDGNTGEPFF	.	few	TRBV4-1	TRBJ2-2
TGTGCCAGCAGCCAACGGCAGGGGGCTTACGAGCAGTACTTC	CASSQRQGAYEQYF	TRBD1	many	TRBV4-2	TRBJ2-7
TGTGCCAGCAGTACATCGGGGCAGACAGCCAAAAACATTCAGTACTTC	CASSTSGQTAKNIQYF	.	many	TRBV6-6	TRBJ2-4
TGTGCCAGTAGTATCGGGAATAATTCACCCCTCCACTTT	CASSIGNNSPLHF	.	.	TRBV19	TRBJ1-6
TGTGCCAGCAGCTCCCCTCTTGCTAGCGGGAGACTGTACGAGCAGTACTTC	CASSSPLASGRLYEQYF	TRBD2	few	TRBV11-2	TRBJ2-7
TGTGCCAGCAGTTTAGGACAGCTGAAATATGGCTACACCTTC	CASSLGQLKYGYTF	.	.	TRBV28	TRBJ1-2
TGTGCCAGCAGCTTAGGCGGGGGCAGGGCAGATACGCAGTATTTT	CASSLGGGRADTQYF	.	many	TRBV13	TRBJ2-3
TGTGCCAGCAGCTTAGTGGGACCTTCCTACGAGCAGTACTTC	CASSLVGPSYEQYF	.	few	TRBV7-9	TRBJ2-7
TGTGCCAGCAGTGGAAGCGGTGAGGTGAAAGATACGCAGTATTTT	CASSGSGEVKDTQYF	.	many	TRBV28	TRBJ2-3
TGTGCCAGCAGCCAAGATTGGCTAGCGGGGGGGCTTTTAGAGACCCAGTACTTC	CASSQDWLAGGLLETQYF	TRBD2	few	TRBV3-1	TRBJ2-5
TGTGCCAGCAGCTTAGGACGGGGGGGCCCGTACGAGCAGTACTTC	CASSLGRGGPYEQYF	TRBD2	many	TRBV7-2	TRBJ2-7
TGTGCCTGGATGAAGTTAGCGAGCACAGATACGCAGTATTTT	CAWMKLASTDTQYF	.	.	TRBV30	TRBJ2-3
TGTGCCAGCAGCTTAGCAGCAGGGTCAAGCACAGATACGCAGTATTTT	CASSLAAGSSTDTQYF	.	.	TRBV11-2	TRBJ2-3
TGTGCTAGTGCTACAACGAAGGCAGAAGAGACCCAGTACTTC	CASATTKAEETQYF	.	.	TRBV12-5	TRBJ2-5
TGTGCCAGCAGCCGAGGGTCTGGTGCGGCAGATACGCAGTATTTT	CASSRGSGAADTQYF	.	many	TRBV2	TRBJ2-3
TGCGCCAGCAGCCAAGATCTAAGGGGATCAGCCAAAAACATTCAGTACTTC	CASSQDLRGSAKNIQYF	.	few	TRBV4-3	TRBJ2-4
TGCGCCAGCAGCCCTAGGAAAGGAGGGGTGAACTATGGCTACACCTTC	CASSPRKGGVNYGYTF	.	.	TRBV5-1	TRBJ1-2
TGTGCCAGCAGTCCTTGGGACAGGGGGATCGGGGAGCTGTTTTTT	CASSPWDRGIGELFF	TRBD1	many	TRBV12-3/TRBV12-4	TRBJ2-2
TGCGCCAGCAGCCAAGCGACTAGTTCCTACAATGAGCAGTTCTTC	CASSQATSSYNEQFF	.	few	TRBV4-1	TRBJ2-1
TGTGCCAGCAGCTTATTAGCGGGAGGGCCGGGCAAGACAGATACGCAGTATTTT	CASSLLAGGPGKTDTQYF	TRBD2	.	TRBV7-3	TRBJ2-3
TGTGCCAGCAGCCTCCGGGGGTACAATTACGAGCAGTACTTC	CASSLRGYNYEQYF	.	few	TRBV6-6	TRBJ2-7
TGTGCCAGCAGGGGATGGGCAACTAATGAAAAACTGTTTTTT	CASRGWATNEKLFF	.	many	TRBV27	TRBJ1-4
TGTGCCAGCAGTCTTCCGACCACTAGCGGGGGGGCAAATGAGCAGTTCTTC	CASSLPTTSGGANEQFF	TRBD2	few	TRBV12-3/TRBV12-4	TRBJ2-1
TGTGCCAGCAGTTTCCCGACGGACCCGGGACAGGGAAAATACCAAGAGACCCAGTACTTC	CASSFPTDPGQGKYQETQYF	TRBD1	once	TRBV28	TRBJ2-5
TGTGCCAGCAGTTACCCTGGACAGGGGTTCCCTGGAAACACCATATATTTT	CASSYPGQGFPGNTIYF	TRBD1	.	TRBV6-5	TRBJ1-3
TGTGCCAGCAAGACTAGCGGGAGGTCGAGCTCCTACGAGCAGTACTTC	CASKTSGRSSSYEQYF	TRBD2	.	TRBV2	TRBJ2-7
TGTGCCAGCAGCTTAATGGGGGCCGGCTATGGCTACACCTTC	CASSLMGAGYGYTF	.	many	TRBV7-9	TRBJ1-2
TGCGCCAGCAGCCAAGGGACAGGGCTATCCTACGAGCAGTACTTC	CASSQGTGLSYEQYF	TRBD1	many	TRBV4-3	TRBJ2-7
TGTGCCAGCAGCCAAGACCCAGGGCTGGAGACCCAGTACTTC	CASSQDPGLETQYF	.	.	TRBV3-1	TRBJ2-5
TGTGCCAGCAGCTTGGAATACAGGAGACACTACAATGAGCAGTTCTTC	CASSLEYRRHYNEQFF	.	few	TRBV5-5	TRBJ2-1
TGCAGTGCTAAGGTTATAGTGAACACTGAAGCTTTCTTT	CSAKVIVNTEAFF	.	few	TRBV20-1	TRBJ1-1
TGTGCCAGCAGCGAAATGACTGGGAGCTATGGCTACACCTTC	CASSEMTGSYGYTF	.	few	TRBV27	TRBJ1-2
TGCGCCAGCAGTGAGAGGGGACAGATAAATCAGCCCCAGCATTTT	CASSERGQINQPQHF	TRBD1	many	TRBV10-1	TRBJ1-5
TGCAGTGCTAGAGTAGTAGGACTAGCATCAGATACGCAGTATTTT	CSARVVGLASDTQYF	TRBD2	few	TRBV20-1	TRBJ2-3
TGTGCCACCCAGAGCAACGTTGAATACAATGAGCAGTTCTTC	CATQSNVEYNEQFF	.	few	TRBV24-1	TRBJ2-1
TGTGCCAGCAGTACCTTACAGGGGTTGGTCGGCACTGAAGCTTTCTTT	CASSTLQGLVGTEAFF	TRBD1	many	TRBV6-5	TRBJ1-1
TGCGCCAGCAGCCAGCACGTCACAGATACGCAGTATTTT	CASSQHVTDTQYF	.	many	TRBV4-1	TRBJ2-3
TGTGCCAGCAGCGTAGGAGGGGACGACACCGGGGAGCTGTTTTTT	CASSVGGDDTGELFF	.	few	TRBV9	TRBJ2-2